This T cell receptor beta chain was observed in a study of T cell repertoires in cytomegalovirus infection. Study summary: TCR beta signatures that were public indicated CMV infection and matching HLA type.

In its sample, this clonotype was seen a few times. The antigen is undetermined. The CDR3 covers 14 residues. CDR1 SGHTA and CDR2 FQGNSA come from the germline V gene. V gave up 3 bases and J gave up 10 bases, with 16 bases separating them. TCRdb passed the reads through MiXCR, listing each CDR3 protein once. The table has about 700,000 distinct CDR3 sequences, 33% seen once; the top ten hold 15% to 20%. The rearrangement uses TRBV7-2 and TRBJ2-1, with D uncertain. Sample: cultured PBMCs, taken from culture after CMV antigen stimulation. This clonotype was sampled from a human donor in good health (CMV status not recorded). Some clones in this sample may be carry-over from other donors' samples. DNA for the CDR3: TGTGCCAGCAGCTTCAGAGGCTGGCCCTCCGAGCAGTTCTTC. It yields the protein CASSFRGWPSEQFF.